The 20 T cell receptor beta chains reported below all come from one sample, sequenced in a study of T cells in Graves' hyperthyroidism and ophthalmopathy. RNA transcripts served as the template for amplifying TCR beta CDR3 regions. RT-PCR in the first round (using the HTBI primer set) targeted the TCR CDR3. TCRdb re-called the multiplex PCR reads through MiXCR, storing one row per CDR3 protein. The sample carries 300,000 to 500,000 distinct CDR3 sequences, 14% to 15% recorded once. Sequencing was carried out using blood. The receptor source for this set is a woman aged 30 to 39 with Graves' hyperthyroidism.

This clonotype has just a few counts. This chain links TRBV27 with TRBJ2-7; a weak D match, TRBD2 (6 bases). The CDR3 length is 13 residues. Trimming stripped 6 bases from V and 2 bases from J, with 11 bases between. Germline V lookup: CDR1 MNHEY, CDR2 SMNVEV (reference sequence). The CDR3 reads CASRGLFPYEQYF. The CDR3, as DNA: TGTGCCAGCAGGGGACTGTTCCCCTACGAGCAGTACTTC.

The gene calls are TRBV2 and TRBJ2-7; D ambiguous. Germline assignment: CDR1 SNHLY and CDR2 FYNNEI. The CDR3 length is 14 residues. Trimming took 4 bases from V and 6 from J, leaving 16 bases between them. CDR3 sequence (DNA): TGTGCCAGCAGTGTTCTCGCGTCGGAAGGCGAGCAGTACTTC. Translated: CASSVLASEGEQYF.

This clonotype was seen a few times. The chain couples TRBV7-6 to TRBJ2-1; D is perhaps TRBD2 (5 bases). Germline-derived CDR1 and CDR2 are SGHVS and FNYEAQ. The CDR3 is made up of 17 amino acids. V lost 1 base, J lost 0 bases, and 13 bases lay in between. The CDR3 region is CASSLVTSGSSYNEQFF. The DNA for the CDR3 is TGTGCCAGCAGCTTAGTGACGTCGGGGAGCTCCTACAATGAGCAGTTCTTC. Based on the CDR3 plus reference TRBV7-6 and TRBJ2-1, the full variable domain is GAGVSQSPRYKVTKRGQDVALRCDPISGHVSLYWYRQALGQGPEFLTYFNYEAQQDKSGLPNDRFSAERPEGSISTLTIQRTEQRDSAMYRCASSLVTSGSSYNEQFFGPGTRLTVL.

In this sample, this clonotype turned up many times. The chain combines TRBV7-9 with TRBJ1-2; 9 bases map to TRBD1. The junction had 12 bases not matched to a gene; V was cut back by 2 bases and J by 8 bases. The CDR3 has 16 amino acids. Germline assignment: CDR1 SEHNR and CDR2 FQNEAQ (reference sequence). CDR3 protein: CASSLMLGQGSQGYTF. CDR3 DNA sequence: TGTGCCAGCAGCTTAATGCTGGGACAGGGATCACAGGGCTACACCTTC.

This clonotype was recorded at least ten times. The V call is TRBV20-1, the J call TRBJ2-3, with 9 bases fitting TRBD1. CDR1 is DFQATT, CDR2 SNEGSKA, per germline (reference sequence). The CDR3 consists of 14 residues. The junction had 1 base not matched to a gene; V was cut back by 3 bases and J by 0 bases. This CDR3 reads CSARGQGSTDTQYF. Written as DNA, the CDR3 is TGCAGTGCTAGGGGACAGGGAAGCACAGATACGCAGTATTTT.

This clonotype was picked up many times. V is TRBV6-5 and J is TRBJ1-1; D is ambiguous. V shed 2 bases and J shed 1 base, with 8 bases lying between them. The germline CDR1 and CDR2 sequences are MNHEY and SVGAGI. This CDR3 region has 14 residues. CDR3 in amino acids: CASSYNRPNTEAFF. In DNA, the CDR3 is TGTGCCAGCAGTTACAACAGACCGAACACTGAAGCTTTCTTT.

This clonotype was seen many times. V usage is TRBV27 and J usage is TRBJ2-3; 8 bases match TRBD1. V shed 7 bases, J shed 1 base, and the junction held 7 bases outside the gene matches. The CDR3 loop spans 15 amino acids. Germline CDR1 MNHEY, CDR2 SMNVEV (reference sequence). As DNA, the CDR3 is TGTGCCAGCATCGGACAGGGCCCTGGCACAGATACGCAGTATTTT. It yields the protein CASIGQGPGTDTQYF.

CDR3 in amino acids: CATSDSGLAGVDTQYF. The CDR3 DNA reads as TGTGCCACCAGTGACTCAGGACTAGCGGGAGTGGATACGCAGTATTTT. The chain recombines TRBV24-1 with TRBJ2-3; 13 nucleotides line up with TRBD2. The junction had 6 bases not matched to a gene; V was cut back by 4 bases and J by 6 bases. Germline lookup yields CDR1 KGHDR and CDR2 SFDVKD. This CDR3 contains 16 residues.

The chain links TRBV27 to TRBJ1-5; possible D gene TRBD1, 5 bases. Germline V gene data show CDR1 as MNHEY and CDR2 as SMNVEV (reference sequence). Trimming shortened V by 1 base and J by 4 bases, and 8 bases separated the two germline ends. This CDR3 spans 14 amino acids. CDR3 sequence (DNA): TGTGCCAGCAGTTTATTGGGGGGGAATCAGCCCCAGCATTTT. Its translation is CASSLLGGNQPQHF.

The chain uses TRBV20-1 and TRBJ1-1, with D perhaps matching TRBD1 (5 bases). Germline-derived CDR1 and CDR2 are DFQATT and SNEGSKA (reference sequence). Trimming took 0 bases from V and 2 from J, leaving 7 bases between them. This CDR3 region has 13 residues. The CDR3 DNA reads as TGCAGTGCTAGAGAGGGGGGAAACACTGAAGCTTTCTTT. Residues: CSAREGGNTEAFF.

V and J are TRBV6-5 and TRBJ1-2, with 8 bases lining up with TRBD1. Germline-derived CDR1 and CDR2 are MNHEY and SVGAGI. The CDR3 has 15 residues. V was clipped by 1 base and J by 4 bases; unmatched bases: 5. CDR3 residues: CASSYFPDRAYGYTF. CDR3 DNA sequence: TGTGCCAGCAGTTACTTCCCGGACAGGGCCTATGGCTACACCTTC.

The V call is TRBV29-1, the J call TRBJ2-3, with 11 positions matching TRBD1. With V trimmed by 5 bases and J by 3 bases, 10 bases remained unmatched. Germline V gene sequence: CDR1 SQVTM, CDR2 ANQGSEA. CDR3 length equals 16 residues. CDR3 sequence (DNA): TGCAGCGTTTTCGGGGACAGGGGGGGGAGTACAGATACGCAGTATTTT. It codes for CSVFGDRGGSTDTQYF.

This clonotype has ten or more counts. The chain has TRBV5-1 and TRBJ2-7; 10 bases are shared with TRBD1. V was pared by 6 bases and J by 3 bases, with 9 bases of the junction left unmatched. The germline gives CDR1 SGHRS, CDR2 YFSETQ. The CDR3 covers 15 residues. The CDR3 DNA sequence: TGCGCCAGCACCGGGGGGACAGGGGAGTTCTACGAGCAGTACTTC. Translating gives CASTGGTGEFYEQYF.

This clonotype has only a few counts. CDR3 amino acids: CASSFRTGPGSPLHF. The CDR3 coding sequence is TGTGCCAGCAGCTTCCGGACAGGGCCGGGATCACCCCTCCACTTT. The chain combines TRBV11-2 with TRBJ1-6; 8 nucleotides match TRBD1. Germline V CDR1 and CDR2: SGHAT, FQNNGV. The CDR3 length is 15 residues. The junction had 8 bases not matched to a gene; V was cut back by 3 bases and J by 10 bases.

With respect to this clonotype: One junction end disagrees with the germline gene, perhaps due to a read error. The chain is built from TRBV27 and TRBJ2-7, with TRBD2 matching 9 bases. CDR3 length: 15 residues. Germline V gives CDR1 MNHEY, CDR2 SMNVEV (reference sequence). CDR3 DNA: TGTGCCAGCAGTTTATCTAGCGGGAGTTCCTACGAGCAGCACTTC. This gives the protein CASSLSSGSSYEQHF.

This clonotype was seen repeatedly, ten times or more. J is TRBJ2-1 and V is TRBV7-2; 8 positions match TRBD2. The ends lost 1 base at V and 9 bases at J; junction bases unmatched: 11. There are 16 residues in the CDR3. Looked up from germline, CDR1 is SGHTA and CDR2 is FQGNSA. As DNA, the CDR3 is TGTGCCAGCAGCTTAGGGTATACAGCGGGAGCAAGTGAGCAGTTCTTC. It translates to CASSLGYTAGASEQFF.

Only a few counts were recorded for this clonotype. The chain is built from TRBV9 and TRBJ1-2; D not certain. Between the trimmed V and J ends, which lost 3 bases and 8 bases, there was a span of 17 bases. This CDR3 contains 14 residues. CDR1 is SGDLS and CDR2 is YYNGEE in the germline V gene. For the CDR3, the DNA is TGTGCCAGCAGCGCACCCGACGGAGCCGGGGGCTACACCTTC. This translates into CASSAPDGAGGYTF.

This clonotype was recorded at least ten times. The V call is TRBV6-1, the J call TRBJ2-7, with 10 bases identical to TRBD2. Trimming took 3 bases from V and 2 from J; bases not matched to a gene: 10. Germline V CDR1 and CDR2: MNHNS, SASEGT. The length of the CDR3 is 17 residues. CDR3: CASSDWLAGAGTYEQYF. Here the CDR3 DNA reads TGTGCCAGCAGTGATTGGCTAGCGGGAGCCGGGACCTACGAGCAGTACTTC.

At least ten counts were recorded for this clonotype. The genes are TRBV7-9 and TRBJ2-7; unclear D gene. The CDR3 loop spans 13 amino acids. Per germline, CDR1 SEHNR and CDR2 FQNEAQ (reference sequence). Trimming shortened V by 4 bases and J by 3 bases, and 10 bases separated the two germline ends. The CDR3 here is CASSSRAYYEQYF. The CDR3 nucleotides are TGTGCCAGCAGCTCAAGAGCCTACTACGAGCAGTACTTC.

The gene calls are TRBV10-1 and TRBJ2-2; TRBD1 matches 8 bases. The CDR3 is 16 residues long. Germline CDR1 is WNHNN and CDR2 is SYGVQD (reference sequence). Trimming cost V 2 bases and J 5 bases; bases outside gene matches: 7. The CDR3 spells CASSEARYRGTGELFF. CDR3 in DNA: TGCGCCAGCAGTGAGGCCCGATACAGGGGGACCGGGGAGCTGTTTTTT.